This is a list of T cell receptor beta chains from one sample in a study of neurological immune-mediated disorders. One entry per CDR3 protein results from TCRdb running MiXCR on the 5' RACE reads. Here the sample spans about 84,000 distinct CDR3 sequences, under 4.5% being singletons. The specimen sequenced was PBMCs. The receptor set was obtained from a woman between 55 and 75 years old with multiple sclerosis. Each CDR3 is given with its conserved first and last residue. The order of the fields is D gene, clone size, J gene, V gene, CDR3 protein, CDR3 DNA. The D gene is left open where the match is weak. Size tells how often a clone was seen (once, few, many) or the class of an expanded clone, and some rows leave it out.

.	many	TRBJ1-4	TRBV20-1	CSARGHHRVEGEKLFF	TGCAGTGCTAGAGGGCACCACAGGGTGGAGGGGGAAAAACTGTTTTTT
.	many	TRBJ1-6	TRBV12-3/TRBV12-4	CASSLGTILHF	TGTGCCAGCAGTTTGGGCACCATTCTCCACTTT
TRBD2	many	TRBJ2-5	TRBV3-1	CASSHSVAGVSETQYF	TGTGCCAGCAGCCATTCTGTAGCGGGGGTTTCGGAGACCCAGTACTTC
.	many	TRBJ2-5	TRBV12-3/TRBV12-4	CASSRPEGTQYF	TGTGCCAGCAGTCGACCGGAAGGGACCCAGTACTTC
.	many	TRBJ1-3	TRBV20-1	CSADGDSGNTIYF	TGCAGCGCGGACGGAGACTCTGGAAACACCATATATTTT
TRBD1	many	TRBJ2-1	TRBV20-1	CSGAEGTGFFDEQFF	TGCAGTGGAGCAGAGGGGACAGGGTTTTTCGATGAGCAGTTCTTC
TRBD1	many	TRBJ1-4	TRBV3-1	CASRRMGTGEEKLFF	TGTGCCAGCCGACGAATGGGGACAGGGGAAGAAAAACTGTTTTTT
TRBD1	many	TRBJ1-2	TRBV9	CASSPRQGAIFYGYTF	TGTGCCAGCAGCCCACGACAGGGGGCGATTTTCTATGGCTACACCTTC
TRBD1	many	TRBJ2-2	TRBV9	CASTQGAGSGELFF	TGTGCCAGCACCCAGGGGGCAGGATCCGGGGAGCTGTTTTTT
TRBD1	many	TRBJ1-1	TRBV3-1	CASSPRDRRNTEAFF	TGTGCCAGCAGCCCTAGGGACAGGAGGAACACTGAAGCTTTCTTT
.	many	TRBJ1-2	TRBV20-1	CSARDLANYGYTF	TGCAGTGCTAGAGATCTTGCTAACTATGGCTACACCTTC
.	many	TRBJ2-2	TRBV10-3	CAISGGVTGELFF	TGTGCCATCAGTGGGGGGGTGACCGGGGAGCTGTTTTTT
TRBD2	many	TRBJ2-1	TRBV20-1	CSAGGSAEQFF	TGCAGTGCGGGAGGGAGCGCTGAGCAGTTCTTC
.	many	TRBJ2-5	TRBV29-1	CSLSWKETQYF	TGCAGCCTTTCCTGGAAAGAGACCCAGTACTTC
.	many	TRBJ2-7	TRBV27	CASSQGYEQYF	TGTGCCAGCAGTCAGGGTTACGAGCAGTACTTC
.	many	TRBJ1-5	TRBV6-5	CASSPVGGLNQPQHF	TGTGCCAGCAGCCCGGTGGGGGGGTTAAACCAGCCCCAGCATTTT
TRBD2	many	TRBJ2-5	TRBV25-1	CASRAGTSGAAQYF	TGTGCCAGCAGAGCCGGGACTAGCGGGGCGGCCCAGTACTTC
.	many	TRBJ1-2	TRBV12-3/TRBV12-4	CASRLDGPYGYTF	TGTGCCAGCAGATTGGACGGACCCTATGGCTACACCTTC
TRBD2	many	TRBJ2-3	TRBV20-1	CSGTSGGAGDTQYF	TGCAGTGGGACTAGCGGGGGGGCTGGGGATACGCAGTATTTT
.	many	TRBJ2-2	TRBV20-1	CSAEGRGRLGELFF	TGCAGTGCTGAGGGGCGGGGGCGGCTCGGGGAGCTGTTTTTT
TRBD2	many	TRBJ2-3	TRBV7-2	CASSPLAGGTDTQYF	TGTGCCAGCAGCCCTCTAGCGGGGGGCACAGATACGCAGTATTTT
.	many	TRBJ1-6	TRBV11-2	CASSRTAGPPNSPLHF	TGTGCCAGCAGCCGGACCGCAGGGCCACCTAATTCACCCCTCCACTTT
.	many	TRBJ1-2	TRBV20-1	CSAPAAVGDYGYTF	TGCAGTGCCCCGGCGGCGGTGGGAGACTATGGCTACACCTTC
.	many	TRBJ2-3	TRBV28	CASSFGGASTDTQYF	TGTGCCAGCAGTTTCGGGGGAGCTAGCACAGATACGCAGTATTTT
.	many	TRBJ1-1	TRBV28	CASSLGRGNTEAFF	TGTGCCAGCAGTCTGGGGAGGGGAAACACTGAAGCTTTCTTT
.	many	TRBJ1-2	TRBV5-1	CASSLDRRTYGYTF	TGCGCCAGCAGCCTCGACCGACGGACCTATGGCTACACCTTC
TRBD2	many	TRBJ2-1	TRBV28	CASRRLAGGNNEQFF	TGTGCCAGCAGACGACTAGCGGGGGGAAACAATGAGCAGTTCTTC
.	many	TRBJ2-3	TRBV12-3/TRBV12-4	CASSFQGADTQYF	TGTGCCAGCAGTTTCCAGGGTGCAGATACGCAGTATTTT
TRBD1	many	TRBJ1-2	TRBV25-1	CASSPPGQNYGYTF	TGTGCCAGCAGTCCGCCGGGACAGAACTATGGCTACACCTTC
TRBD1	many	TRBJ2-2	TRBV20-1	CSARTRQGTPNTGELFF	TGCAGTGCTAGAACCCGACAGGGGACTCCGAACACCGGGGAGCTGTTTTTT
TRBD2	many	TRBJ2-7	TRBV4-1	CASSLGLSDSGLTYEQYF	TGCGCCAGCAGCTTAGGTTTGAGTGATAGCGGGCTTACCTACGAGCAGTACTTC
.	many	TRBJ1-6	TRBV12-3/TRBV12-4	CASSQTPGSYNSPLHF	TGTGCCAGCAGTCAGACACCCGGGTCCTATAATTCACCCCTCCACTTT
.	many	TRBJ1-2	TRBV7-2	CASTDSGRGDYGYTF	TGTGCCAGCACCGATAGTGGGAGGGGCGACTATGGCTACACCTTC
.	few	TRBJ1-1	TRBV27	CASSSSWTVNTEAFF	TGTGCCAGCAGTTCTTCTTGGACGGTGAACACTGAAGCTTTCTTT
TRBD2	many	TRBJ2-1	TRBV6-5	CASSRGGAQVYEQFF	TGTGCCAGCAGCCGCGGGGGGGCTCAGGTCTATGAGCAGTTCTTC
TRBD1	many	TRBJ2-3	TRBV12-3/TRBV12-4	CASNPRQGRTDTQYF	TGTGCCAGCAACCCCCGACAGGGGCGAACAGATACGCAGTATTTT
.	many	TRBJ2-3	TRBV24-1	CATSDLGDLADTQYF	TGTGCCACCAGTGATTTGGGGGATCTTGCAGATACGCAGTATTTT
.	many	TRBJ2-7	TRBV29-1	CSVSKGVLYEQYF	TGCAGCGTTTCTAAGGGGGTCCTCTACGAGCAGTACTTC
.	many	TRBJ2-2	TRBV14	CASSRDNTGELFF	TGTGCCAGCAGCCGAGATAACACCGGGGAGCTGTTTTTT
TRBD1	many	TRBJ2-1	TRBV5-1	CASSSSGTVYNEQFF	TGCGCCAGCAGCTCGTCCGGGACAGTATACAATGAGCAGTTCTTC
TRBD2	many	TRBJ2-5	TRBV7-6	CASSLSGDGKETQYF	TGTGCCAGCAGCTTAAGCGGGGACGGCAAAGAGACCCAGTACTTC
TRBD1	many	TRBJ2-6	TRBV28	CASRLRGTGFNSGANVLTF	TGTGCCAGCAGGCTCCGCGGGACAGGGTTTAACTCTGGGGCCAACGTCCTGACTTTC
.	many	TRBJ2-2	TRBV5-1	CASSSGLGSNTGELFF	TGCGCCAGCAGCTCCGGACTTGGCTCGAACACCGGGGAGCTGTTTTTT
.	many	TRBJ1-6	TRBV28	CASSFGGDNSPLHF	TGTGCCAGCAGTTTCGGAGGGGATAATTCACCCCTCCACTTT
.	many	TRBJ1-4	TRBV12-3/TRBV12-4	CASSLRGGSHEKLFF	TGTGCCAGCAGTTTACGGGGGGGGTCTCATGAAAAACTGTTTTTT
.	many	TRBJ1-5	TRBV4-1	CASSQGRNQPQHF	TGCGCCAGCAGCCAGGGGAGGAATCAGCCCCAGCATTTT
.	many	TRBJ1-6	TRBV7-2	CASSLSVSYNSPLHF	TGTGCCAGCAGCTTATCGGTCTCCTATAATTCACCCCTCCACTTT
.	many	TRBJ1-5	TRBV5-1	CASSQGGPGNQPQHF	TGCGCCAGCAGTCAAGGGGGGCCGGGCAATCAGCCCCAGCATTTT
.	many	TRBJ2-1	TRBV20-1	CSARAGASEREQFF	TGCAGTGCTAGGGCGGGGGCCTCAGAACGTGAGCAGTTCTTC
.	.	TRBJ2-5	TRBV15	CATSRDRGVQETQYF	TGTGCCACCAGCAGAGATCGGGGCGTACAAGAGACCCAGTACTTC
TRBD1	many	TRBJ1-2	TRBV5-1	CASSSPDRGYGYTF	TGCGCCAGCAGCTCCCCGGACAGGGGGTATGGCTACACCTTC